These T cell receptor beta chains were read from a single sample in a study of graft-versus-host responses after intestinal transplantation. The method was immunoSEQ multiplex PCR; TCRdb's version includes in-frame clones alone and lacks a portion of them. The sample holds 35,000 to 45,000 clones, approximately 94% seen once. Their cognate antigens are unknown. This specimen was unstimulated CD4+ T cells sorted from spleen or lymph node cells, taken before transplant. The source is a human donor who was the organ donor for an intestinal transplant. Both conserved end residues are part of each CDR3. A D gene is named only where the DNA matches it firmly.

TRBV4-3	NA	TRBJ1-1	CASSQKNPNKSTEAFF
TRBV6-6	NA	TRBJ2-7	CASSSRSSYEQYF
TRBV29-1	TRBD1	TRBJ1-2	CSVVRGNYGYTF
TRBV6-5	TRBD1	TRBJ1-2	CASSQSQGGSGYTF
TRBV4-2	NA	TRBJ2-5	CASSQGQDGRETQYF
TRBV5-1	TRBD2	TRBJ2-7	CASSVTSGVYEQYF
TRBV30	TRBD1	TRBJ2-4	CAFQSADRARGIQYF
TRBV9	TRBD1	TRBJ1-4	CASSSRTGVNEKLFF
TRBV7-8	TRBD1	TRBJ2-1	CASSPGQYNEQFF
TRBV6-5	NA	TRBJ2-1	CASSPGLSSYNEQFF
TRBV29-1	NA	TRBJ2-7	CSVDHYEQYF
TRBV18	NA	TRBJ1-4	CASSLRGKDEKLFF
TRBV5-1	NA	TRBJ1-1	CASSLAAGPNTEAFF
TRBV7-2	TRBD1	TRBJ2-7	CASSLGQASYEQYF
TRBV19	NA	TRBJ1-1	CASSIVGQFMNTEAFF